This TCR beta chain comes out of a study of Ad26.COV2.S vaccination and SARS-CoV-2 variants. Study-wide context: Within the COV1001 Ad26.COV2.S trial arm, the donor was enrolled. Ad26.COV2.S shots went into the muscle once or twice, 56 days apart. General observations from the study: Total T cell responses were possibly underestimated by TCR breadth and depth analyses.

Treatment meaning: around 19 received Ad26.COV2.S at low or high dose, single or two shots; about 5 received placebo; per-sample allocation not given. Specimen acquisition occurred on day 63 following the initial vaccine or placebo injection. Trimming removed 2 bases at V and 12 bases at J, with 8 bases between. Germline lookup yields CDR1 MDHEN and CDR2 SYDVKM. The CDR3 loop spans 12 amino acids. As concerns this clone: Its target is unknown.

Clones were read by immunoSEQ multiplex PCR, and TCRdb kept only the in-frame ones, dropping some. The table has about 350,000 clones, about nine tenths seen once. The gene calls are TRBV28 and TRBJ1-6; the D gene is possibly TRBD1 (5 bases). The clonotype originates from a person between 18 and 59 years old who received the Ad26.COV2.S COVID-19 vaccine or a placebo. Sequenced material: peripheral blood, taken in a trial of Ad26.COV2.S vaccine versus placebo. CDR3 loop: CASSLQGLPLHF. The CDR3 DNA sequence: TGTGCCAGCAGTTTACAGGGCCTACCCCTCCACTTT.